A selection of T cell receptor beta chains follows, all from one sample in a study of metastatic and nonmetastatic thyroid tumors. TCRdb re-called the PCR reads with MiXCR. The sample includes about 20,000 clones, 9% to 15% of them seen just once. Specimen: blood. Receptors were obtained from a male donor with papillary thyroid cancer or a benign thyroid nodule (not recorded which). Some clones in this sample may be carry-over from other donors' samples. Both conserved end residues are part of each CDR3.

V: TRBV7-2; J: TRBJ2-5; CDR3: CASSLAHGRQYQETQYF
V: TRBV10-3; J: TRBJ2-3; CDR3: CAISGGDTQYF
V: TRBV14; J: TRBJ2-6; CDR3: CASSQDPRKGGANVLTF
V: TRBV5-1; J: TRBJ2-2; CDR3: CASSLEGLPGTGELFF
V: TRBV10-3; J: TRBJ1-2; CDR3: CAISESAPNYGYTF
V: TRBV7-3; J: TRBJ2-6; CDR3: CASSLSSVVGANVLTF
V: TRBV9; J: TRBJ2-3; CDR3: CASSVSPTTTDTQYF
V: TRBV20-1; J: TRBJ1-1; CDR3: CSARADRDSAFF
V: TRBV14; J: TRBJ2-7; CDR3: CASSRALAGSYEQYF
V: TRBV27; J: TRBJ2-7; CDR3: CASSDSPYEQYF
V: TRBV28; J: TRBJ1-1; CDR3: CASSPVTRTEAFF
V: TRBV27; J: TRBJ1-2; CDR3: CASGKRDSRGGYTF
V: TRBV20-1; J: TRBJ1-6; CDR3: CSARDPETDNSPLHF
V: TRBV6-2/TRBV6-3; J: TRBJ2-7; CDR3: CASSYGLAGATITGQYF
V: TRBV10-3; J: TRBJ2-7; CDR3: CASTKGEAGYEQYF
V: TRBV12-3/TRBV12-4; J: TRBJ1-3; CDR3: CASSGTGNTIYF
V: TRBV7-2; J: TRBJ2-3; CDR3: CASSANSGRGTDTQYF
V: TRBV30; J: TRBJ1-5; CDR3: CAWSTTKAPQHF
V: TRBV3-1; J: TRBJ1-2; CDR3: CASSQSPGQGYGYTF
V: TRBV20-1; J: TRBJ2-1; CDR3: CSARDSGKDNEQFF
V: TRBV5-1; J: TRBJ1-1; CDR3: CASRGSQVNTEAFF
V: TRBV4-2; J: TRBJ2-1; CDR3: CASSRERVPDNEQFF